The clone carrying this T cell receptor beta chain has a handful of counts. Its target is unknown. For TCR beta, libraries came from iRepertoire HTBI primers and Arm-PCR of CDR3 regions. TCRdb reprocessed the multiplex PCR reads with MiXCR, giving one entry per CDR3 protein. The table includes 350,000 to 450,000 distinct CDR3 sequences, approximately 23% detected once. This CDR3 contains 13 residues. Germline CDR1 and CDR2: SGHRS and YFSETQ. The germline V and J ends were trimmed by 2 bases and 8 bases, with 10 bases remaining between them. This sample's time point: persistent/refractory GD, antithyroid drugs over 5 years with positive TRAb. Researchers made the TCR library from RNA that was extracted from PBMCs. These data belong to a study of regulatory T cells in long-lasting Graves disease. Study-level findings and limits: There were preferences for TRBV28, TRBJ1-2 and TRBJ2-5 in persistent disease. Not thyroid tissue but only peripheral blood was studied.

The rearrangement uses TRBV5-1 and TRBJ1-4, with no clear D. The clonotype originates from a woman aged 40-49 years with Graves disease. The material was peripheral blood mononuclear cells (PBMCs), obtained when the disease was refractory, from a patient treated with antithyroid drugs. CDR3 residues: CASSLRIQEKLFF. CDR3 sequence (DNA): TGCGCCAGCAGCTTAAGAATCCAGGAAAAACTGTTTTTT. Together with reference TRBV5-1 and TRBJ1-4, the CDR3 gives the full variable domain: KAGVTQTPRYLIKTRGQQVTLSCSPISGHRSVSWYQQTPGQGLQFLFEYFSETQRNKGNFPGRFSGRQFSNSRSEMNVSTLELGDSALYLCASSLRIQEKLFFGSGTQLSVL.